The rows below give T cell receptor beta chains drawn from one sample of a study of chemoradiotherapy in HPV16-positive cancers. Clones were sequenced by immunoSEQ multiplex PCR, and TCRdb holds only the in-frame ones, with some missing. The profile covers about 4,300 clones, with around 83% appearing a single time and about 9.5% taken by the ten largest. Sequenced here: tumor tissue, sampled from a patient who underwent chemoradiotherapy. The source of these receptors is a human donor with HPV-associated anogenital cancer. The CDR3 runs from the conserved cysteine through the conserved F or W. The D gene is left open where the match is weak. The size field is filled for only some rows; it gives once, few, many or a size class.

>-|TRBV9|TRBJ2-7|TRBD2
CASSPQLAGSEQYF
TGTGCCAGCAGCCCCCAACTAGCGGGATCCGAGCAGTACTTC
>-|TRBV9|TRBJ2-1|TRBD2
CASSVEGGGVYEQFF
TGTGCCAGCAGCGTAGAGGGCGGGGGGGTCTATGAGCAGTTCTTC
>-|TRBV11-3|TRBJ2-7|TRBD1
CASSLGTGEVHEQYF
TGTGCCAGCAGCTTGGGGACAGGGGAGGTTCACGAGCAGTACTTC
>-|TRBV19|TRBJ1-6|-
CASSWPVRNSPLHF
TGTGCCAGTAGTTGGCCAGTGCGGAATTCACCCCTCCACTTT
>-|TRBV28|TRBJ1-5|-
CASSPAGEEINPQHF
TGTGCCAGCAGTCCCGCAGGGGAAGAGATCAACCCCCAGCATTTT
>-|TRBV5-1|TRBJ1-2|TRBD1
CASSEQGLDGYTF
TGCGCCAGCAGCGAACAGGGGCTGGATGGCTACACCTTC
>-|TRBV7-2|TRBJ2-7|TRBD2
CASSPISGVAYEQYF
TGTGCCAGCAGCCCAATTAGCGGGGTCGCCTACGAGCAGTACTTC
>once|TRBV13|TRBJ2-7|-
CASSLPATPGEQYF
TGTGCCAGCAGCTTACCGGCGACTCCGGGCGAGCAGTACTTC
>-|TRBV30|TRBJ2-7|TRBD2
CAWSSGGAGYEQYF
TGTGCCTGGAGTTCCGGGGGGGCAGGCTACGAGCAGTACTTC
>-|TRBV20-1|TRBJ2-3|TRBD2
CSARATSTQYF
TGCAGTGCTCGGGCGACTAGCACGCAGTATTTT
>-|TRBV7-2|TRBJ1-2|TRBD1
CASSPADRYYGYTF
TGTGCCAGCAGCCCAGCGGACAGGTACTATGGCTACACCTTC
>-|TRBV9|TRBJ2-1|-
CASSLRFQPNVYNEQFF
TGTGCCAGCAGCCTACGGTTCCAGCCGAATGTCTACAATGAGCAGTTCTTC
>few|TRBV19|TRBJ2-7|-
CASSPTASSYEQYF
TGTGCCAGTAGCCCGACAGCGAGCTCCTACGAGCAGTACTTC
>-|TRBV5-1|TRBJ2-3|-
CASSLEGQYTDTQYF
TGCGCCAGCAGCTTGGAGGGCCAGTACACAGATACGCAGTATTTT
>once|TRBV19|TRBJ2-7|TRBD1
CACGQGMDEQYF
TGTGCCTGTGGACAGGGGATGGACGAGCAGTACTTC
>-|TRBV28|TRBJ2-5|TRBD2
CASGPRLAMETQYF
TGTGCCAGCGGTCCGAGACTAGCGATGGAGACCCAGTACTTC
>-|TRBV2|TRBJ2-1|TRBD2
CASSESSGRAYEQFF
TGTGCCAGCAGTGAGTCTAGCGGGAGGGCTTATGAGCAGTTCTTC
>-|TRBV4-2|TRBJ2-1|TRBD2
CASRPNSGSHDNEQFF
TGTGCCAGCAGACCCAATAGCGGGAGTCACGACAATGAGCAGTTCTTC
>few|TRBV2|TRBJ1-4|-
CASSEVRLGNEKLFF
TGTGCCAGCAGTGAGGTTAGGTTGGGTAATGAAAAACTGTTTTTT
>-|TRBV9|TRBJ2-1|-
CASSPSTSNEQFF
TGTGCCAGCAGCCCCTCGACTAGTAATGAGCAGTTCTTC
>-|TRBV10-3|TRBJ1-1|-
CAIRAAAMNTEAFF
TGTGCCATCAGGGCGGCGGCCATGAACACTGAAGCTTTCTTT
>-|TRBV7-9|TRBJ2-5|TRBD2
CASVRGEGKTQYF
TGTGCCAGCGTTCGAGGGGAGGGGAAGACCCAGTACTTC
>-|TRBV5-1|TRBJ1-2|-
CASSAANYGYTF
TGCGCCAGTAGCGCCGCCAACTATGGCTACACCTTC
>-|TRBV4-1|TRBJ1-5|TRBD1
CASSLSTGGEDQPQHF
TGCGCCAGCAGCCTATCGACAGGGGGCGAGGATCAGCCCCAGCATTTT
>-|TRBV21-1|TRBJ1-5|-
CASSKEKTAYRPQHF
TGTGCCAGCAGCAAAGAAAAGACGGCCTATCGGCCCCAGCATTTT
>-|TRBV28|TRBJ1-1|-
CASSHDAPGAFF
TGTGCCAGCAGCCACGACGCCCCAGGGGCTTTCTTT
>-|TRBV5-6|TRBJ1-1|TRBD1
CASSYGQGQENTEAFF
TGTGCCAGCAGCTACGGACAGGGGCAAGAGAACACTGAAGCTTTCTTT
>-|TRBV19|TRBJ2-7|TRBD1
CASSPWTGSYEQYF
TGTGCCAGTAGCCCATGGACAGGGTCCTACGAGCAGTACTTC
>-|TRBV11-2|TRBJ2-5|-
CASSSGRIKETQYF
TGTGCCAGCAGCTCCGGACGGATTAAAGAGACCCAGTACTTC